The 23 T cell receptor beta chains in this list originate from one sample, sequenced in a study of cytomegalovirus exposure and HLA in healthy donors. Use of 60 Vbeta and 13 Jbeta primers characterized the PCR. TCRdb's copy holds only in-frame clones and misses some; the assay was immunoSEQ multiplex PCR. The top ten hold under 3% of the sample, which has 250,000 to 350,000 clones, around two thirds seen once. The specimen was PBMCs. These receptors originate from a female donor in good health and CMV-seronegative.

This clone has only one observation. The chain uses TRBV18 and TRBJ2-2, with D possibly matching TRBD1 (5 bases). Deletions cut 3 bases from V and 0 bases from J, with 14 bases between. There are 17 residues in the CDR3. Germline V lookup: CDR1 KGHSH, CDR2 LQKENI. The CDR3 spells CASSPLPRGTNTGELFF. The CDR3 DNA follows: TGTGCCAGCTCACCCTTACCAAGGGGAACGAACACCGGGGAGCTGTTTTTT.

This clone showed up just a few times. V gene TRBV28 combines with J gene TRBJ2-7; tentatively, D is TRBD2 (6 bases). V was cut by 6 bases and J by 1 base, with 25 bases left in between. The CDR3 is 18 residues long. Germline V lookup: CDR1 MDHEN, CDR2 SYDVKM. DNA for the CDR3: TGTGCCAGCAGGCTTACCGGCCTAGCGAGAGTAGGATCCTACGAGCAGTACTTC. Translating it yields CASRLTGLARVGSYEQYF.

This clone came up a few times. V gene TRBV2 combines with J gene TRBJ2-7; TRBD2 aligns across 10 bases. Germline V gene data show CDR1 as SNHLY and CDR2 as FYNNEI. The V and J ends lost 7 bases and 2 bases, in that order; junction bases with no gene match: 5. The CDR3 is 14 residues long. CDR3 sequence: CASTVAGGTYEQYF. CDR3 DNA sequence: TGTGCCAGCACCGTAGCGGGAGGCACCTACGAGCAGTACTTC. Using reference TRBV2 and TRBJ2-7 for the parts outside the CDR3, the full variable domain is EPEVTQTPSHQVTQMGQEVILRCVPISNHLYFYWYRQILGQKVEFLVSFYNNEISEKSEIFDDQFSVERPDGSNFTLKIRSTKLEDSAMYFCASTVAGGTYEQYFGPGTRLTVT.

The rearrangement links TRBV18 to TRBJ2-7; tentatively, D is TRBD2 (6 bases). CDR3 length: 16 amino acids. Trimming stripped 4 bases from V and 3 bases from J, with 19 bases between. The germline V gene encodes CDR1 KGHSH and CDR2 LQKENI. The CDR3 reads CASSLELPQGGYEQYF. In DNA, the CDR3 is TGTGCCAGCTCACTCGAACTCCCGCAGGGAGGCTACGAGCAGTACTTC.

V and J are TRBV6-4 and TRBJ2-3, with 9 bases fitting TRBD2. The CDR3 totals 17 residues. CDR1 MRHNA and CDR2 SNTAGT come from the germline V gene. With V trimmed by 5 bases and J by 4 bases, 13 bases remained unmatched. The CDR3 DNA sequence: TGTGCCAGCAGTCGGACTAGCGCCGCCAGAGACCCAGATACGCAGTATTTT. Its translation: CASSRTSAARDPDTQYF.

The chain couples TRBV18 to TRBJ1-1; D ambiguous. Trimming stripped 6 bases from V and 1 base from J, with 9 bases between. CDR3 size: 13 residues. CDR1 KGHSH and CDR2 LQKENI come from the germline V gene. In nucleotides, the CDR3 is TGTGCCAGCTCCGAAGATAGGAACACTGAAGCTTTCTTT. Amino acid sequence: CASSEDRNTEAFF. Variable domain in full (rest from reference TRBV18 and TRBJ1-1): NAGVMQNPRHLVRRRGQEARLRCSPMKGHSHVYWYRQLPEEGLKFMVYLQKENIIDESGMPKERFSAEFPKEGPSILRIQQVVRGDSAAYFCASSEDRNTEAFFGQGTRLTVV.

This clone was counted a few times. This chain connects TRBV12-5 to TRBJ2-1, with D possibly TRBD2 on 6 matching bases. Germline values: CDR1 LGHNT, CDR2 FRNRAP. Between the trimmed V and J ends, which lost 3 bases and 3 bases, there was a span of 12 bases. CDR3 length: 15 residues. CDR3 protein: CASGFGGNLYNEQFF. The CDR3 coding sequence is TGTGCTAGTGGTTTCGGCGGGAACCTCTACAATGAGCAGTTCTTC.

The table lists this clone with a count of one. One junction end disagrees with the germline gene, perhaps due to a read error. The chain links TRBV7-2 to TRBJ2-7, with 9 bases lining up with TRBD1. In germline, CDR1 is SGHTA, CDR2 FQGNSA. This CDR3 has 12 amino acids. The CDR3 bases are TGTGCCAGCAGCTTAAACCGGGACAGGGTGGACTTC. Amino acid sequence: CASSLNRDRVDF.

J is TRBJ1-2 and V is TRBV15; TRBD1 matches at 7 bases. The germline gives CDR1 LNHNV, CDR2 YYDKDF (reference sequence). The CDR3 runs 16 residues. J gave up 4 bases and V 0 bases, and 8 bases lay outside the gene matches. The CDR3 reads CATSRDRQGGIYGYTF. CDR3 nucleotides: TGTGCCACCAGCAGAGACAGGCAGGGGGGAATCTATGGCTACACCTTC.

The rearrangement uses TRBV5-1 and TRBJ2-1; the match to TRBD2 covers 8 bases. The germline CDR1 and CDR2 sequences are SGHRS and YFSETQ. CDR3 size: 16 residues. The junction had 5 bases not matched to a gene; V was cut back by 0 bases and J by 3 bases. CDR3 sequence: CASSLASSGYYNEQFF. In DNA, the CDR3 is TGCGCCAGCAGCTTGGCGTCTAGCGGGTACTACAATGAGCAGTTCTTC.

The chain combines TRBV27 with TRBJ1-5, with 8 bases identical to TRBD1. J lost 3 bases, V lost 4 bases, and 2 bases had no gene match. Germline V CDR1 and CDR2: MNHEY, SMNVEV (reference sequence). The CDR3 consists of 14 residues. As DNA, the CDR3 is TGTGCCAGCAGTTCGGGACAGGCCAATCAGCCCCAGCATTTT. It specifies CASSSGQANQPQHF.

The chain recombines TRBV4-1 with TRBJ2-1, with 9 bases that match TRBD2. The CDR3 covers 17 residues. Per the germline V gene, CDR1 is MGHRA and CDR2 is YSYEKL. V was clipped by 0 bases and J by 10 bases; unmatched bases: 13. CDR3 sequence (DNA): TGCGCCAGCAGCCAAGATCTCAGTGCTAGCGGGGTTTGGGAGCAGTTCTTC. Translated: CASSQDLSASGVWEQFF.

The chain is built from TRBV19 and TRBJ1-6, with 8 bases lining up with TRBD1. Losses at the gene ends were 2 bases for V and 11 bases for J; bases not matched to a gene: 11. The CDR3 runs 16 residues. Germline loops: CDR1 LNHDA, CDR2 SQIVND (reference sequence). Written as DNA, the CDR3 is TGTGCCAGTAGTATAAGCGTCGGACAGGGTATGACACCCCTCCACTTT. Its protein product is CASSISVGQGMTPLHF.

The chain has TRBV7-2 and TRBJ1-5; 9 positions agree with TRBD1. There are 17 residues in the CDR3. Germline CDR1 and CDR2: SGHTA and FQGNSA. The V segment lost 4 bases and the J segment 5 bases; nucleotides outside the gene matches: 12. The CDR3, as DNA: TGTGCCAGCAGCTCAACCTCTGACAGGGGGGGGGATCAGCCCCAGCATTTT. Its protein product is CASSSTSDRGGDQPQHF.

The chain has TRBV30 and TRBJ2-7; TRBD1 agrees at 12 bases. The CDR3 consists of 18 residues. Germline V gene data show CDR1 as GTSNPN and CDR2 as SVGIG (reference sequence). Trimming removed 2 bases from V and 5 bases from J; junction bases left unmatched: 16. DNA of the CDR3: TGTGCCTGGAGTCCCTCGGGACAGGGGGCGCGAAAAGAGAACGAGCAGTACTTC. Protein product: CAWSPSGQGARKENEQYF. The entire variable domain, with the rest obtained from reference TRBV30 and TRBJ2-7, is as follows: SQTIHQWPATLVQPVGSPLSLECTVEGTSNPNLYWYRQAAGRGLQLLFYSVGIGQISSEVPQNLSASRPQDRQFILSSKKLLLSDSGFYLCAWSPSGQGARKENEQYFGPGTRLTVT.

CDR3 residues: CASSLGQPGGPGNTIYF. The CDR3, as DNA: TGTGCCAGCAGCTTAGGCCAGCCAGGGGGCCCTGGAAACACCATATATTTT. This chain links TRBV11-3 with TRBJ1-3, with 8 bases fitting TRBD1. CDR3 length: 17 amino acids. Germline-derived CDR1 and CDR2 are SGHNT and YENEEA. The V gene end was trimmed by 1 base and the J gene end by 2 bases; junction bases not matched to a gene: 7.

This chain links TRBV5-1 with TRBJ2-3; 8 nucleotides match TRBD2. Germline V gives CDR1 SGHRS, CDR2 YFSETQ. CDR3 length: 14 residues. V gave up 5 bases and J gave up 5 bases; unmatched junction bases: 7. CDR3 DNA sequence: TGCGCCAGCAGTGCGGGAGGAGGAATAGATACGCAGTATTTT. It codes for CASSAGGGIDTQYF.

The chain uses TRBV6-4 and TRBJ2-1, with D possibly TRBD1 on 5 matching bases. This CDR3 has 13 amino acids. In germline, CDR1 is MRHNA, CDR2 SNTAGT. The V and J ends lost 8 bases and 6 bases respectively, with 14 bases between them. DNA of the CDR3: TGTGCCAGCCCGGAAGCAGGGCCCAATGAGCAGTTCTTC. Protein: CASPEAGPNEQFF.

J is TRBJ1-4 and V is TRBV27, with D unclear. V was trimmed by 3 bases and J by 3 bases, leaving 5 bases between them. Per the germline V gene, CDR1 is MNHEY and CDR2 is SMNVEV (reference sequence). This CDR3 contains 13 residues. The CDR3 DNA sequence: TGTGCCAGCAGTTTTACAGCTAATGAAAAACTGTTTTTT. Encoded protein: CASSFTANEKLFF.

The chain uses TRBV6-5 and TRBJ2-1, with 8 bases aligning to TRBD2. Germline CDR1 MNHEY, CDR2 SVGAGI. J gave up 0 bases and V 2 bases, and 3 bases lay outside the gene matches. The CDR3 runs 16 residues. CDR3 coding DNA: TGTGCCAGCAGTTACGCCGGGACTAGCTCCTACAATGAGCAGTTCTTC. Encoded protein: CASSYAGTSSYNEQFF.

This chain links TRBV27 with TRBJ2-2; the D gene is possibly TRBD1 (8 bases). This CDR3 region has 16 residues. CDR1 is MNHEY and CDR2 is SMNVEV in the germline V gene (reference sequence). Deletions cut 2 bases from V and 5 bases from J, with 15 bases between. In nucleotides, the CDR3 is TGTGCCAGCAGTTTAGATCACAGGGGGGGTACCGGGGAGCTGTTTTTT. It codes for CASSLDHRGGTGELFF.

The V gene is TRBV29-1, the J gene TRBJ2-5; 13 bases line up with TRBD2. Germline V CDR1 and CDR2: SQVTM, ANQGSEA. V lost 4 bases, J lost 7 bases, and 12 bases stayed unmatched. The CDR3 sequence is 16 residues long. The chain's CDR3 is CSVGGLAGSFKGTQYF. CDR3 nucleotide sequence: TGCAGCGTTGGGGGACTAGCGGGATCCTTTAAGGGGACCCAGTACTTC.

The chain carries TRBV4-2 and TRBJ2-2, with TRBD2 identical over 7 bases. The germline V gene has CDR1 LGHNA and CDR2 YNFKEQ. With 1 base clipped from V and 1 base from J, the junction kept 9 bases outside the gene matches. This CDR3 has 18 residues. CDR3 sequence reads: CASSQGLGRERNTGELFF. Written as DNA, the CDR3 is TGTGCCAGCAGCCAAGGATTGGGGCGGGAGAGGAACACCGGGGAGCTGTTTTTT.